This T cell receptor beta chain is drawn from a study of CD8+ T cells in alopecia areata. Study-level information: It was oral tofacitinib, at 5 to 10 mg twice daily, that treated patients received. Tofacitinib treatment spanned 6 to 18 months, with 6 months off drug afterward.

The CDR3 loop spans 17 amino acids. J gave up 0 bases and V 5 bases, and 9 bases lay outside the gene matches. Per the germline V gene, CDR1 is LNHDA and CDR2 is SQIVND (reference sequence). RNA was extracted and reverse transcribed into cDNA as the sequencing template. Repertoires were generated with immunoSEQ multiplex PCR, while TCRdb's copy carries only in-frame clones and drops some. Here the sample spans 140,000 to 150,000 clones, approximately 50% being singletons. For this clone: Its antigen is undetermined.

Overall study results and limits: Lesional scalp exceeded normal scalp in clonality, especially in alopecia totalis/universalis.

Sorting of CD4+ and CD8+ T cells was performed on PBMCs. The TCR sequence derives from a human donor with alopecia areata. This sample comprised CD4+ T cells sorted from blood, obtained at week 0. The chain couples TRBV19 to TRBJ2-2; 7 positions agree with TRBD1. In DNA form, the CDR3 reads TGTGCCAGTAGTGGGGGCAGGGGGTCCTCGAACACCGGGGAGCTGTTTTTT. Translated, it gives CASSGGRGSSNTGELFF.